This is a list of T cell receptor beta chains from one sample in a study of T cells in Graves' hyperthyroidism and ophthalmopathy. TCRdb re-called the multiplex PCR reads through MiXCR, storing one row per CDR3 protein. This sample has fewer than 850,000 distinct CDR3 sequences, with 15% to 20% found just once. The sequenced material came from blood. The receptors stem from a man between 45 and 60 years old with Graves' hyperthyroidism. Each CDR3 is given with its conserved first and last residue. D genes are given only for firm matches.

v_call	d_call	cdr3_aa
TRBV5-1	TRBD1	CASSGRTGPAETQYF
TRBV28	NA	CASSFTENYGYTF
TRBV5-1	NA	CASSRDVSTGTQYF
TRBV5-1	NA	CASSLEGRDRLTDTQYF
TRBV28	TRBD1	CASRGGQGVSYEQYF
TRBV6-2/TRBV6-3	NA	CASSYSMMGNNEAFF
TRBV6-1	TRBD2	CASSPVGTSANTGELFF
TRBV20-1	TRBD1	CSANDPGTGNRYEQYF
TRBV20-1	NA	CSAGTFDVYEQFF
TRBV7-9	NA	CASSPEVAGGNQPQHF
TRBV5-1	TRBD1	CASSLAGQGAIEQFF
TRBV4-3	NA	CASSQDSGGNQPQHF
TRBV20-1	TRBD2	CSARGSGRGTGELFF
TRBV9	TRBD1	CASSDTTGGSGANVLTF
TRBV5-1	NA	CASRKEGTDTQYF
TRBV20-1	NA	CSARHGGRVYGYTF
TRBV7-2	NA	CASSFFGPNQPQHF
TRBV10-3	NA	CAISEEGAGNQPQHF
TRBV24-1	NA	CATSDLVINEQFF
TRBV19	NA	CASSSWGESYNEQFF
TRBV12-3/TRBV12-4	NA	CASSWDSPGTGELFF
TRBV30	TRBD1	CAWSPGGLKAEAFF
TRBV10-3	NA	CAISESFADRGYTF
TRBV7-9	TRBD2	CASSLESGRAGEQFF
TRBV27	NA	CASSFFTGELFF
TRBV20-1	TRBD2	CSAPEVAGAGTQYF
TRBV5-1	NA	CASSFAVSTEAFF
TRBV11-2	TRBD1	CASSPRQGEAVGYTF
TRBV6-2/TRBV6-3	TRBD2	CASSYSTTSGSPSTDTQYF
TRBV28	TRBD2	CASSFSGRASAEQYF
TRBV28	TRBD2	CASIGSGRNTGELFF
TRBV5-4	TRBD1	CASSAKTGGYGYTF
TRBV6-1	NA	CASSEAGAGRNTEAFF
TRBV28	NA	CASSFGGANTGELFF